The 22 T cell receptor beta chains given below trace back to one sample, sequenced in a study of post-analysis software for immune sequencing data. Regarding the study as a whole: Among five TRBV segments more frequent in patients than controls were TRBV5-6, TRBV5-1 and TRBV20-1.

The library was made from cDNA and included unique molecular identifiers. One entry per CDR3 protein, called by TCRdb with MiXCR from the PCR reads. The repertoire holds around 770,000 distinct CDR3 sequences, with more than 45% as singletons. These TCRs are of unknown antigen specificity. The sequencing sample was made of blood. The receptors were sampled from a girl between 5 and 17 years old with multiple sclerosis.

CDR3 region: CASSQDAGDGFSTDTQYF. The DNA of the CDR3 is TGTGCCAGCAGCCAAGATGCGGGGGACGGATTTTCCACAGATACGCAGTATTTT. The chain combines TRBV3-1 with TRBJ2-3; 7 bases align to TRBD2. Germline assignment: CDR1 LGHDT and CDR2 YNNKEL (reference sequence). Unmatched junction bases numbered 11, after V lost 0 bases and J lost 2 bases. The CDR3 is made up of 18 amino acids.

Comments on this clonotype: A junction boundary mismatches the germline segment, possibly from a read error. V is TRBV5-1 and J is TRBJ2-1; D unresolved. Germline CDR1 is SGHRS and CDR2 is YFSETQ. This CDR3 spans 15 amino acids. DNA for the CDR3: TGCACCAGCAGCTTGATTAAGGGTAGTTCCAATGAGCAGTTCTTC. It is translated as CTSSLIKGSSNEQFF.

This clonotype was seen a handful of times. V usage is TRBV20-1 and J usage is TRBJ2-1; D not resolved. CDR1 and CDR2 (germline): DFQATT, SNEGSKA (reference sequence). CDR3 length: 17 amino acids. Between the trimmed V and J ends, which lost 3 bases and 8 bases, there was a span of 26 bases. The CDR3 is CSASLPPKGPPPDEQFF. The DNA of the CDR3 is TGCAGTGCTAGTCTCCCCCCCAAGGGCCCCCCACCCGATGAGCAGTTCTTC.

The chain joins TRBV6-2 or TRBV6-3 to TRBJ2-1; TRBD1 might be the D (5 bases). The J call could be wrong; TRBJ2-7 is a better fit for the DNA end. The germline V gene encodes CDR1 MNHEY and CDR2 SVGEGT. The CDR3 runs to 17 residues. CDR3 protein: CASRPQGPTFSYNEQYF. CDR3 in DNA: TGTGCCAGCAGACCGCAGGGTCCTACCTTTTCCTACAATGAGCAGTACTTC.

In its sample, this clonotype was seen many times. This chain uses TRBV6-6 with TRBJ2-7, with TRBD2 matching 15 bases. Germline V lookup: CDR1 MNHNY, CDR2 SVGAGI (reference sequence). J lost 0 bases, V lost 6 bases, and 3 bases had no gene match. The CDR3 contains 16 residues. For the CDR3, the DNA is TGTGCCAGCAGAAAGGGACTAGCGGGAGGCTCCTACGAGCAGTACTTC. Its protein product is CASRKGLAGGSYEQYF.

This clonotype was seen a handful of times. The chain combines TRBV6-6 with TRBJ1-2; D gene uncertain. The CDR3 is 14 amino acids. V lost 6 bases, J lost 4 bases, and 15 bases lay in between. Germline CDR1 and CDR2: MNHNY and SVGAGI (reference sequence). The CDR3: CASSPPTQVYGYTF. The CDR3 nucleotides read TGTGCCAGCAGCCCCCCCACCCAGGTCTATGGCTACACCTTC.

This rearrangement joins TRBV12-3 or TRBV12-4 to TRBJ1-2; D is undetermined. The CDR3 has 13 residues. Trimming pared 7 bases from V and 5 bases from J, leaving 14 bases between. CDR3 nucleotide sequence: TGTGCCAGCACCCTTATGGGGAGGTATGGCTACACCTTC. As protein: CASTLMGRYGYTF.

This clonotype has more than one count but fewer than ten. This chain uses TRBV7-8 with TRBJ2-3; no clear D. There are 14 residues in the CDR3. Trimming shortened V by 0 bases and J by 0 bases, and 4 bases separated the two germline ends. Germline lookup yields CDR1 SGHVS and CDR2 FQNEAQ. The CDR3 loop is CASSLAWSTDTQYF. The CDR3 DNA reads as TGTGCCAGCAGCTTAGCGTGGAGCACAGATACGCAGTATTTT.

This clonotype was seen more than once but under ten times. V is TRBV6-5 and J is TRBJ1-2; 10 nucleotides align to TRBD1. CDR1 is MNHEY, CDR2 SVGAGI, per germline. The CDR3 is 14 residues long. J was trimmed by 4 bases and V by 8 bases; bases with no gene match: 7. As DNA, the CDR3 is TGTGCCAGCGGACAGGGGGAGCGCGGCTATGGCTACACCTTC. It translates to CASGQGERGYGYTF.

The chain's CDR3 is CASSAGGSSYNEQFF. CDR3 nucleotides: TGTGCCAGCAGTGCAGGGGGAAGCTCCTACAATGAGCAGTTCTTC. This chain joins TRBV6-4 and TRBJ2-1; 7 bases match TRBD1. The CDR3 sequence is 15 residues long. V shed 4 bases and J 0 bases; nucleotides not matched to a gene: 3. The germline CDR1 and CDR2 sequences are MRHNA and SNTAGT.

This clonotype was recorded only once. The genes are TRBV10-3 and TRBJ2-1, with a tentative D call TRBD1 (5 bases). The germline V and J ends were trimmed by 3 bases and 5 bases, with 11 bases remaining between them. The CDR3 consists of 14 residues. Germline loops: CDR1 ENHRY, CDR2 SYGVKD. In DNA form, the CDR3 reads TGTGCCATCAGTGACAGGGTGACGGACAATGAGCAGTTCTTC. It is translated as CAISDRVTDNEQFF.

The rearrangement joins TRBV19 to TRBJ1-2, with D possibly matching TRBD1 (6 bases). Germline values: CDR1 LNHDA, CDR2 SQIVND (reference sequence). V was clipped by 4 bases and J by 3 bases, with 15 bases between them. The CDR3 sequence is 15 residues long. The CDR3 DNA reads as TGTGCCAGTAGTACACAGGGCAGGGGTGACTATGGCTACACCTTC. It is translated as CASSTQGRGDYGYTF.

V is TRBV27 and J is TRBJ2-1; 8 nucleotides agree with TRBD2. Trimming removed 2 bases from V and 9 bases from J; junction bases left unmatched: 12. This CDR3 has 16 amino acids. Germline V gene lookup returns CDR1 MNHEY and CDR2 SMNVEV (reference sequence). The CDR3 sequence: CASSLGSGSGLSEQFF. The DNA for the CDR3 is TGTGCCAGCAGTTTAGGAAGCGGGAGTGGGTTGAGTGAGCAGTTCTTC.

This chain connects TRBV10-3 to TRBJ2-5; 9 bases fit TRBD2. Germline-derived CDR1 and CDR2 are ENHRY and SYGVKD. Losses at the gene ends were 5 bases for V and 4 bases for J; bases not matched to a gene: 11. The CDR3 totals 16 residues. The CDR3 sequence is CAISPTSGRGIETQYF. CDR3 nucleotide sequence: TGTGCCATCAGTCCGACTAGCGGCAGGGGGATAGAGACCCAGTACTTC.

This sequence joins TRBV11-2 and TRBJ2-5, with D maybe TRBD2 (6 bases). V lost 2 bases, J lost 1 base, and 11 bases lay in between. The CDR3 has 15 amino acids. CDR1 is SGHAT, CDR2 FQNNGV, per germline. The DNA of the CDR3 is TGTGCCAGCAGCTTAATCCACGGGGGCCAAGAGACCCAGTACTTC. This encodes CASSLIHGGQETQYF.

This clonotype showed up just once. J is TRBJ2-5 and V is TRBV20-1; 7 positions agree with TRBD1. The DNA matches TRBJ2-7 better at its end, which makes the J call doubtful. Looked up from germline, CDR1 is DFQATT and CDR2 is SNEGSKA (reference sequence). This CDR3 has 13 residues. The CDR3 region has the DNA TGCAGTGCTTCGGACAGGACCTCCTACGAGCAGTACTTC. Translated: CSASDRTSYEQYF.

The chain carries TRBV7-9 and TRBJ1-2; a weak D match, TRBD1 (5 bases). CDR1 and CDR2 (germline): SEHNR, FQNEAQ (reference sequence). V was pared by 3 bases and J by 8 bases, with 13 bases between. The CDR3 has 13 residues. DNA for the CDR3: TGTGCCAGCAGCTTCCCTGGGGCTCTAGGCTACACCTTC. Its protein is CASSFPGALGYTF.

This clonotype was recorded a few times. This sequence joins TRBV24-1 and TRBJ2-3; D could derive from TRBD1 or TRBD2 (7 bases each). CDR3 length: 13 residues. V lost 5 bases and J 5 bases, leaving 10 bases between the germline ends. Per the germline V gene, CDR1 is KGHDR and CDR2 is SFDVKD. CDR3 nucleotides: TGTGCCACCAGTGTCAGGGGGGGAGATACGCAGTATTTT. Residues: CATSVRGGDTQYF.

The chain combines TRBV3-1 with TRBJ2-5; D is perhaps TRBD1 or TRBD2 (5 bases each). CDR1 is LGHDT and CDR2 is YNNKEL in the germline V gene (reference sequence). V lost 4 bases, J lost 5 bases, and 17 bases lay in between. CDR3 length: 15 amino acids. The CDR3 is CASSPGASLWETQYF. CDR3 nucleotides: TGTGCCAGCAGCCCCGGGGCGTCCCTTTGGGAGACCCAGTACTTC.

J is TRBJ2-2 and V is TRBV28, with D perhaps TRBD1 (6 bases). Germline V CDR1 and CDR2: MDHEN, SYDVKM. V was trimmed by 0 bases and J by 5 bases, leaving 10 bases between them. The CDR3 extends over 15 amino acids. Written as DNA, the CDR3 is TGTGCCAGCAGTTTATGGAAGACAGGAACCGGGGAGCTGTTTTTT. This codes for CASSLWKTGTGELFF.

This clonotype was observed a single time. A junction boundary mismatches the germline segment, possibly from a read error. The chain combines TRBV5-1 with TRBJ2-1; D uncertain. Germline V lookup: CDR1 SGHRS, CDR2 YFSETQ. This CDR3 is 16 amino acids long. The CDR3 DNA sequence: TGCGCCAGCAGCGCCTACGGAGCCAGCTCCTGCAATGAGCAGTTCTTC. Translated, it gives CASSAYGASSCNEQFF.

V and J are TRBV12-3 or TRBV12-4 and TRBJ2-7; weak D call: TRBD1 (6 bases). This CDR3 is built from 15 residues. Trimming removed 2 bases from V and 1 base from J, with 12 bases in between. The DNA for the CDR3 is TGTGCCAGCAGTTTACGGCAGGGGATGTCCTACGAGCAGTACTTC. Amino acid sequence: CASSLRQGMSYEQYF.